This TCR beta chain was profiled in a study of shared clonotypes between healthy human individuals. Clones were sequenced by immunoSEQ multiplex PCR, and TCRdb holds only the in-frame ones, with some missing. The sample contains around 1.4 million clones, just under 99% of which appear only once. Details on this clone: Other DNA sequences in this specimen translate into the identical CDR3.

Germline assignment: CDR1 SGHRS and CDR2 YFSETQ. Trimming cost V 1 base and J 0 bases, with 11 bases left between them. CDR3 length: 15 amino acids. The specimen was naive CD4+ T cells sorted from blood. Stated subset: CD45RA+ positively selected. The chain combines TRBV5-1 with TRBJ2-7, with D unclear. The origin of this receptor is a man aged 30 to 39 in good health. Here the CDR3 DNA reads TGCGCCAGCAGCTTGACGGGCTTAAGCTCCTACGAGCAGTACTTC. Its translation is CASSLTGLSSYEQYF.